This T cell receptor (beta chain) is from a study of T cells in narcolepsy. The protocol was immunoSEQ multiplex PCR, while the TCRdb copy is restricted to in-frame clones and leaves out a portion. Seen here are some 37,000 clones, approximately 86% observed once, and the top ten hold about 1.6%. Of note for this clone: Its antigen is not identified. The junction and the germline gene differ at one end; a read error may be behind it.

The study, taken as a whole, reports: No autoreactive T cell clone sequences appeared in some memory CD4+ repertoires. Autoreactive clonotypes reportedly recurred in blood of same and different patients, not controls. Comparing one patient's CSF and blood CD4+ clonotypes highlighted HCRT- and TRIB2-specific autoreactive clonotypes.

This TCR came from a human donor with narcolepsy. Sequences were obtained from CD45RA- memory CD4+ T cells from PBMCs.

CDR3 amino acids: CASSQGTGVTGELFF. The CDR3 DNA reads as TGTGCTAGCAGCCAAGGGACGGGAGTCACCGGGGAGCTGTTTTTT. This chain links TRBV7-7 with TRBJ2-2; tentative D call: TRBD2 (6 bases). This CDR3 is built from 15 residues. The germline V gene has CDR1 SSHAT and CDR2 FNYEAQ (reference sequence).